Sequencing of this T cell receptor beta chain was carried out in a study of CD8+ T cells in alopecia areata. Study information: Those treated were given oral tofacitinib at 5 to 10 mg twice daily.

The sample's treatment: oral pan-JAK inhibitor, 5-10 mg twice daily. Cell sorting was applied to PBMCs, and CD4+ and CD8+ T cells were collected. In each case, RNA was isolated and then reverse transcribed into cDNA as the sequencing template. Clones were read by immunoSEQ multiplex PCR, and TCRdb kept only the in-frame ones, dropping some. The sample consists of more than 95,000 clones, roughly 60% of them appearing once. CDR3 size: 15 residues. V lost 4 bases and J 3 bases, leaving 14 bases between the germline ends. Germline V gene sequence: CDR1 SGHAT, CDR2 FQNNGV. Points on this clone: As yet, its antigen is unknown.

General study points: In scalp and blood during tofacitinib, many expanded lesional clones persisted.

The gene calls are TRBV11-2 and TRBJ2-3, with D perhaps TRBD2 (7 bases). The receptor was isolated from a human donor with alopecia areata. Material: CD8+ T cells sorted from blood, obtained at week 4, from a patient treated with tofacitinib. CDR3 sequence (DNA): TGTGCCAGCAGCTCCTCCGCGGGGGCTACAGATACGCAGTATTTT. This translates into CASSSSAGATDTQYF.